This TCR beta chain was found in a study of T cell responses to AZD1222 COVID-19 vaccine. Repertoires were generated with immunoSEQ multiplex PCR, while TCRdb's copy carries only in-frame clones and drops some. The sample contains roughly 48,000 clones, around 89% of which appear only once. Germline V gene sequence: CDR1 LGHNA, CDR2 YSLEER. Trimming shortened V by 0 bases and J by 6 bases, and 9 bases separated the two germline ends. This CDR3 contains 13 residues. Study-level results: Donors skewed white British and female; clonal diversity was possibly underestimated. Spike-spanning, vaccine-associated CD4 TCRs were dominant at 160-218 and 743-854.

This clone has just one count. Its antigen is not identified. This TCR was sampled from an adult who received the AZD1222 COVID-19 vaccine. The sample consisted of peripheral blood, taken 28 days after the second AZD1222 dose. The gene calls are TRBV4-3 and TRBJ2-7; tentatively, D is TRBD2 (5 bases). For the CDR3, the DNA is TGCGCCAGCAGCCAAGATCGGGAACTCGAGCAGTACTTC. Its translation: CASSQDRELEQYF.